The clone carrying this T cell receptor (beta chain) has at least ten counts. Its specificity is not known. MiXCR, run by TCRdb on the multiplex PCR reads, gives a single entry per CDR3 protein. This sample has roughly 220,000 distinct CDR3 sequences, with under 35% found just once. Samples came from axillary lymph nodes draining the breast cancer. This specimen comes from a study of breast tumors, draining lymph nodes, adjacent tissues. Regarding the study as a whole: Luminal-like breast cancer showed significantly higher tumor–nontumor repertoire similarity than basal-like. Data fit most tumor T cells coming from lymph node, expanding in tumor. Compared with lymph nodes, tumors were less diverse; compared with nontumor tissue, more.

Sample: axillary lymph node tissue. The source is a female donor with breast cancer. Some clones in this sample may be carry-over from other donors' samples.

This CDR3 is CSAREGVRNEQFF. Written as DNA, the CDR3 is TGCAGTGCTAGAGAAGGAGTCAGGAATGAGCAGTTCTTC. The V gene is TRBV20-1, the J gene TRBJ2-1; the D is unclear. Germline CDR1 DFQATT, CDR2 SNEGSKA (reference sequence). V was clipped by 0 bases and J by 7 bases, with 10 bases between them. This CDR3 region has 13 residues.